These 27 T cell receptor beta chains originate from one sample sequenced in a study of cytomegalovirus exposure and HLA in healthy donors. Data came from immunoSEQ multiplex PCR; TCRdb stores just in-frame clones and leaves some out. The table includes 250,000 to 400,000 clones, over 75% detected once. The sequenced sample consisted of PBMCs. The receptors were gathered from a man younger than 45 in good health and CMV-seronegative.

The chain employs TRBV6-6 and TRBJ1-2; D ambiguous. Germline V gene sequence: CDR1 MNHNY, CDR2 SVGAGI (reference sequence). CDR3 size: 13 residues. The germline V and J ends were trimmed by 10 bases and 2 bases, with 14 bases remaining between them. This CDR3 reads CATAKGGNYGYTF. The CDR3 DNA reads as TGTGCCACCGCCAAAGGAGGGAACTATGGCTACACCTTC.

CDR3 in DNA: TGTGCCAGCAGCTCCACCGGACAGGGGACAGAGACCCAGTACTTC. Translation: CASSSTGQGTETQYF. The chain is built from TRBV5-4 and TRBJ2-5; the match to TRBD1 covers 9 bases. V lost 3 bases, J lost 4 bases, and 7 bases stayed unmatched. CDR1 is SGHNT and CDR2 is YYREEE in the germline V gene (reference sequence). The CDR3 covers 15 residues.

The J gene is TRBJ1-6, the V gene TRBV6-1; TRBD1 aligns across 8 bases. V was pared by 8 bases and J by 8 bases, with 8 bases of the junction left unmatched. The germline CDR1 and CDR2 sequences are MNHNS and SASEGT. The CDR3 covers 14 residues. The CDR3 sequence: CASRTGQAHSPLHF. The CDR3 region has the DNA TGTGCCAGCCGGACGGGACAGGCCCATTCACCCCTCCACTTT.

This sequence joins TRBV5-6 and TRBJ1-6; possible D gene TRBD1, 5 bases. V was shortened by 2 bases and J by 7 bases, with 10 bases between the two germline ends. Germline values: CDR1 SGHDT, CDR2 YYEEEE. The CDR3 loop spans 14 amino acids. The CDR3 here is CASSLQVLNSPLHF. The CDR3 DNA sequence: TGTGCCAGCAGCTTACAGGTGCTCAATTCACCCCTCCACTTT.

The chain uses TRBV6-4 and TRBJ1-1; 9 bases align to TRBD1. The V gene's germline CDR1 is MRHNA and CDR2 SNTAGT. The CDR3 is 17 amino acids. The trim removed 9 bases at V and 3 bases at J, leaving 17 bases unmatched. In DNA form, the CDR3 reads TGTGCCAGGGGCCCCCGGGACAGGGCGGTATTGGACACTGAAGCTTTCTTT. The encoded protein is CARGPRDRAVLDTEAFF.

The V gene is TRBV11-2, the J gene TRBJ1-1; D gene ambiguous. Germline V gene sequence: CDR1 SGHAT, CDR2 FQNNGV. The CDR3 is 15 amino acids. V was cut by 5 bases and J by 5 bases, with 18 bases left in between. The CDR3 coding sequence is TGTGCCAGCAGCGACCGGGAGGCTAAAGGAACTGAAGCTTTCTTT. It yields the protein CASSDREAKGTEAFF.

This clone was observed a few times. The chain combines TRBV6-7 with TRBJ1-6, with D possibly matching TRBD1 (5 bases). TRBV6-7 is assigned to the ORF class and has an uncertain function. CDR3 length: 13 amino acids. Trimming shortened V by 7 bases and J by 16 bases, and 20 bases separated the two germline ends. CDR3 protein: CASNKDGGGRLHF. The CDR3 DNA reads as TGTGCCAGCAACAAGGACGGGGGAGGACGTCTCCACTTT.

The CDR3 loop is CATSRTSDGLMKTQYF. Here the CDR3 DNA reads TGTGCCACCTCAAGAACTAGCGACGGCCTTATGAAGACCCAGTACTTC. The rearrangement links TRBV19 to TRBJ2-5; TRBD2 matches at 7 bases. The CDR3 loop spans 16 amino acids. Germline CDR1 LNHDA, CDR2 SQIVND (reference sequence). V shed 10 bases, J shed 6 bases, and the junction held 20 bases outside the gene matches.

This sequence joins TRBV4-1 and TRBJ2-7, with TRBD1 matching 7 bases. With 1 base clipped from V and 0 bases from J, the junction kept 6 bases outside the gene matches. The CDR3 sequence is 16 residues long. The V gene's germline CDR1 is MGHRA and CDR2 YSYEKL. The CDR3 reads CASSQVQTGLSYEQYF. The CDR3, as DNA: TGCGCCAGCAGCCAAGTCCAGACAGGGCTCTCCTACGAGCAGTACTTC.

This clone was detected a few times. The J gene is TRBJ2-7, the V gene TRBV25-1; no clear D. CDR1 and CDR2 from the germline V gene are MGHDK and SYGVNS. This CDR3 is 11 amino acids long. Trimming removed 5 bases from V and 6 bases from J, with 8 bases in between. CDR3 nucleotides: TGTGCCAGCAGTCACGCGGTCGAGCAGTACTTC. It translates to CASSHAVEQYF.

The count of this clone is one. The gene calls are TRBV2 and TRBJ2-1; TRBD2 agrees at 8 bases. Germline V CDR1 and CDR2: SNHLY, FYNNEI. This CDR3 has 14 amino acids. After removal of 6 bases from V and 8 bases from J, the junction contained 9 bases not matched to a gene. The CDR3 here is CASRTSGLGDEQFF. The CDR3 nucleotides are TGTGCCAGCAGAACTAGCGGCCTAGGGGATGAGCAGTTCTTC. The full variable domain, in which reference TRBV2 and TRBJ2-1 provide the parts outside the CDR3, is EPEVTQTPSHQVTQMGQEVILRCVPISNHLYFYWYRQILGQKVEFLVSFYNNEISEKSEIFDDQFSVERPDGSNFTLKIRSTKLEDSAMYFCASRTSGLGDEQFFGPGTRLTVL.

The genes are TRBV27 and TRBJ1-6, with TRBD1 matching 8 bases. Germline CDR1 MNHEY, CDR2 SMNVEV (reference sequence). J lost 9 bases, V lost 5 bases, and 18 bases had no gene match. The CDR3 totals 18 residues. CDR3 amino acids: CASSPTGTGIPFSSPLHF. The DNA of the CDR3 is TGTGCCAGCAGTCCCACCGGGACAGGCATACCCTTTAGTTCACCCCTCCACTTT.

J is TRBJ1-1 and V is TRBV6-5, with D perhaps matching TRBD1 (6 bases). The germline V gene has CDR1 MNHEY and CDR2 SVGAGI. The CDR3 consists of 14 residues. V was pared by 8 bases and J by 4 bases, with 17 bases between. The CDR3 region has the DNA TGTGCCAGCGCCCCTCGCGACAGGTTCACTGAAGCTTTCTTT. Its protein product is CASAPRDRFTEAFF.

This clone has more than one count but fewer than ten. This rearrangement joins TRBV7-9 to TRBJ2-5; 7 bases agree with TRBD1. CDR1 and CDR2 from the germline V gene are SEHNR and FQNEAQ (reference sequence). The CDR3 runs to 13 residues. V was clipped by 7 bases and J by 5 bases; unmatched bases: 7. The CDR3 coding sequence is TGTGCCAGCACCTCAGGGGGAAAGGAGACCCAGTACTTC. Translation: CASTSGGKETQYF.

This chain connects TRBV5-1 to TRBJ1-1; D is ambiguous. This CDR3 spans 14 amino acids. Trimming pared 0 bases from V and 5 bases from J, leaving 11 bases between. Per the germline V gene, CDR1 is SGHRS and CDR2 is YFSETQ. The CDR3 region has the DNA TGCGCCAGCAGCTTGGAGGAGACGGAAACTGAAGCTTTCTTT. Translation gives CASSLEETETEAFF. Full variable domain (rest looked up from reference TRBV5-1 and TRBJ1-1): KAGVTQTPRYLIKTRGQQVTLSCSPISGHRSVSWYQQTPGQGLQFLFEYFSETQRNKGNFPGRFSGRQFSNSRSEMNVSTLELGDSALYLCASSLEETETEAFFGQGTRLTVV.

The chain recombines TRBV7-9 with TRBJ2-7, with TRBD1 identical over 10 bases. The ends lost 4 bases at V and 4 bases at J; junction bases unmatched: 4. Germline CDR1 SEHNR, CDR2 FQNEAQ (reference sequence). This CDR3 spans 14 amino acids. CDR3 sequence reads: CASSSGQGFYEQYF. CDR3 DNA sequence: TGTGCCAGCAGCTCGGGACAGGGGTTTTACGAGCAGTACTTC.

The genes are TRBV7-2 and TRBJ2-5; D is perhaps TRBD2 (6 bases). Trimming removed 0 bases at V and 5 bases at J, with 13 bases between. This CDR3 region has 15 residues. Germline assignment: CDR1 SGHTA and CDR2 FQGNSA. The CDR3, as DNA: TGTGCCAGCAGCTTAGCGCGGGGCAGGTCGGAGACCCAGTACTTC. This encodes CASSLARGRSETQYF.

The rearrangement uses TRBV2 and TRBJ1-1; weak D call: TRBD1 (6 bases). This CDR3 is built from 11 residues. Germline V gives CDR1 SNHLY, CDR2 FYNNEI. V was pared by 7 bases and J by 8 bases, with 11 bases between. The CDR3, as DNA: TGTGCCAGCAAGGGCAGGGGAGAAGCTTTCTTT. This translates into CASKGRGEAFF.

For the CDR3, the DNA is TGTGCCAGCAGTGAAGCGCAGGGGGGTTGGGGGACTAATGAAAAACTGTTTTTT. It yields the protein CASSEAQGGWGTNEKLFF. The rearrangement uses TRBV6-1 and TRBJ1-4; TRBD1 matches at 7 bases. The ends lost 0 bases at V and 2 bases at J; junction bases unmatched: 9. The germline V gene has CDR1 MNHNS and CDR2 SASEGT. The CDR3 is made up of 18 amino acids.

The chain has TRBV6-5 and TRBJ1-2; D is undetermined. The V gene's germline CDR1 is MNHEY and CDR2 SVGAGI. The CDR3 is 15 residues long. V was shortened by 5 bases and J by 4 bases, with 17 bases between the two germline ends. Here the CDR3 reads CASSLTALSVYGYTF. In DNA, the CDR3 is TGTGCCAGCAGTCTCACAGCCCTATCTGTCTATGGCTACACCTTC.

The rearrangement links TRBV30 to TRBJ2-7; perhaps TRBD2 as D (5 bases). The V end was cut by 0 bases, the J end by 3 bases, with 12 bases between. Germline V gives CDR1 GTSNPN, CDR2 SVGIG (reference sequence). The CDR3 sequence is 14 residues long. For the CDR3, the DNA is TGTGCCTGGAGTGTACGACCGGGGAACTACGAGCAGTACTTC. Translating gives CAWSVRPGNYEQYF.

The J gene is TRBJ1-2, the V gene TRBV19; 12 nucleotides agree with TRBD1. J gave up 8 bases and V 5 bases, and 9 bases lay outside the gene matches. In germline, CDR1 is LNHDA, CDR2 SQIVND (reference sequence). This CDR3 comprises 15 residues. The DNA for the CDR3 is TGTGCCAGTAGTCGAAAGGGACAGGGGGCGCCCGGCTACACCTTC. Its translation: CASSRKGQGAPGYTF.

CDR3 in DNA: TGCGCCAGCAGCCAAGATGGGACTAGCGGTCGCGTCCCCTACGAGCAGTACTTC. Its translation: CASSQDGTSGRVPYEQYF. The chain employs TRBV4-1 and TRBJ2-7, with 11 bases aligning to TRBD2. Germline V CDR1 and CDR2: MGHRA, YSYEKL. This CDR3 region has 18 residues. Trimming took 0 bases from V and 2 from J; bases not matched to a gene: 9.

The V and J genes are TRBV4-1 and TRBJ2-2; the match to TRBD1 covers 9 bases. With 3 bases clipped from V and 6 bases from J, the junction kept 2 bases outside the gene matches. This CDR3 is 14 amino acids long. Germline V gene data show CDR1 as MGHRA and CDR2 as YSYEKL. The CDR3 region has the DNA TGCGCCAGCAGCCAGGGACAGGGTGCCGGGGAGCTGTTTTTT. As protein: CASSQGQGAGELFF.

The count of this clone is one. V is TRBV29-1 and J is TRBJ2-7, with a possible D match to TRBD1 (6 bases). CDR3 size: 14 residues. CDR1 and CDR2 (germline): SQVTM, ANQGSEA. Trimming removed 2 bases at V and 3 bases at J, with 14 bases between. The CDR3 loop is CSVELWQGSYEQYF. The CDR3 coding sequence is TGCAGCGTTGAACTTTGGCAGGGGAGCTACGAGCAGTACTTC.

This chain joins TRBV11-2 and TRBJ1-1; the match to TRBD1 covers 10 bases. In germline, CDR1 is SGHAT, CDR2 FQNNGV. The trim removed 5 bases at V and 2 bases at J, leaving 5 bases unmatched. The CDR3 contains 15 residues. The CDR3 loop is CASSTPTGGNTEAFF. For the CDR3, the DNA is TGTGCCAGCAGCACACCGACAGGGGGCAACACTGAAGCTTTCTTT.

The V gene is TRBV4-1, the J gene TRBJ2-2, with TRBD2 matching over 8 bases. The germline V gene has CDR1 MGHRA and CDR2 YSYEKL. The CDR3 length is 17 residues. V lost 1 base and J lost 7; bases outside the gene matches: 11. This CDR3 is CASSQAGGGRLVGELFF. The CDR3 coding sequence is TGCGCCAGCAGCCAAGCCGGCGGGGGGCGGTTGGTCGGGGAGCTGTTTTTT.